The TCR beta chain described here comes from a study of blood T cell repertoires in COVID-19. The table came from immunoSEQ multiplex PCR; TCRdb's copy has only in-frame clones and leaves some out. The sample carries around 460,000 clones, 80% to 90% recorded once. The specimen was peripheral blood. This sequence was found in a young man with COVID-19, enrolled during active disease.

CDR3 in DNA: TGTGCCAGCAGTGCCTCATGGGACTCCACGCGTCAAATAGGGCAGTATTTT. Encoded protein: CASSASWDSTRQIGQYF. This chain joins TRBV25-1 and TRBJ2-3; D is possibly TRBD2 (6 bases). The germline CDR1 and CDR2 sequences are MGHDK and SYGVNS. This CDR3 has 17 residues. The V end was cut by 4 bases, the J end by 11 bases, with 28 bases between.